This T cell receptor beta chain was recovered during a study of blood T cells in healthy people across ages. Total RNA, at least 5.5 micrograms per sample, came from PBMCs. A few counts support this clonotype. A J-beta primer mix and a sample-barcoded 5' primer were used in a second PCR of about 7 to 12 cycles. TCRdb used MiXCR to reprocess the 5' RACE reads, holding one entry per CDR3 protein. In the table there are roughly 700,000 distinct CDR3 sequences, about 25% of which are singletons. This CDR3 has 13 residues. In germline, CDR1 is MGHRA, CDR2 YSYEKL. Trimming took 4 bases from V and 8 from J, leaving 11 bases between them. These data also formed part of another study, on T cells of mothers and their children.

Sequenced: blood. V and J are TRBV4-1 and TRBJ1-4; no definite D call. The receptor comes from a boy younger than 18 in good health. The CDR3, as DNA: TGCGCCAGCAGCCCTTCCCGGGAGGAAAAACTGTTTTTT. Its protein is CASSPSREEKLFF.